Sequencing of this T cell receptor (beta chain) was carried out in a study of Graves' ophthalmopathy and Graves' hyperthyroidism. For the study at large: Blood was drawn at initial diagnosis, before any treatment.

Amplification targeted the TCR beta CDR3 regions, with RNA transcripts as the source material. First-round RT-PCR employed HTBI primers, with a second-round multiplex PCR after it. TCRdb fed the multiplex PCR reads into MiXCR, producing one record per CDR3 protein. The table shows about 420,000 distinct CDR3 sequences, with approximately 21% occurring only once. Stable hyperthyroidism denotes an absence of ophthalmopathy throughout 18 months of follow-up. Included hyperthyroidism patients were aged 18 to 65 and newly diagnosed (under 2 months' duration). Ineligible for inclusion were patients with other autoimmune diseases, uncontrolled infections, pregnancy or lactation. V gave up 4 bases and J gave up 7 bases, with 10 bases separating them. The CDR3 length is 12 residues.

This clonotype originated in a woman aged 18-29 years with stable Graves' hyperthyroidism. The sample taken for sequencing was peripheral blood. V gene TRBV12-3 or TRBV12-4 combines with J gene TRBJ1-2; no reliable D call. CDR3 in amino acids: CASSSNSSGYTF. The CDR3 DNA reads as TGTGCCAGCAGTTCGAACAGCAGTGGCTACACCTTC.